The 31 T cell receptor beta chains in this list originate from one sample, sequenced in a study of OX40 agonist ivuxolimab in advanced cancers. Profiling relied on immunoSEQ multiplex PCR, and the TCRdb table lists in-frame clones only, not all of them. The sample records approximately 70,000 clones, over 80% being singletons. The sample consisted of CD4+ or CD8+ T cells sorted from blood, taken in a trial of the OX40 agonist ivuxolimab. These receptors were taken from an adult with an advanced solid tumor such as melanoma, head and neck, liver or kidney cancer.

Only one count was recorded for this clone. This sequence joins TRBV15 and TRBJ2-3; D ambiguous. Germline V CDR1 and CDR2: LNHNV, YYDKDF (reference sequence). This CDR3 has 16 amino acids. Deletions cut 5 bases from V and 5 bases from J, with 20 bases between. In DNA, the CDR3 is TGTGCCACCAGCGCCCGAGACATCCTAGATATAGATACGCAGTATTTT. Translated, it gives CATSARDILDIDTQYF.

In the case of this clone: This specimen includes other DNA sequences encoding the same CDR3. The gene calls are TRBV30 and TRBJ1-5, with 9 bases matching TRBD1. Germline V CDR1 and CDR2: GTSNPN, SVGIG (reference sequence). The junction had 1 base not matched to a gene; V was cut back by 0 bases and J by 4 bases. The CDR3 consists of 14 residues. The CDR3 DNA reads TGTGCCTGGAGTGTCGGACAGGGGAATCAGCCCCAGCATTTT. Residues: CAWSVGQGNQPQHF.

This chain connects TRBV18 to TRBJ1-4; 9 bases align to TRBD1. Germline V gene lookup returns CDR1 KGHSH and CDR2 LQKENI. The CDR3 has 14 residues. V lost 6 bases to trimming and J lost 8 bases; unmatched junction nucleotides: 7. CDR3: CASSRTGEEEKLFF. The CDR3 DNA sequence: TGTGCCAGCTCGAGGACAGGGGAAGAGGAAAAACTGTTTTTT. Full variable domain (missing parts from reference TRBV18 and TRBJ1-4): NAGVMQNPRHLVRRRGQEARLRCSPMKGHSHVYWYRQLPEEGLKFMVYLQKENIIDESGMPKERFSAEFPKEGPSILRIQQVVRGDSAAYFCASSRTGEEEKLFFGSGTQLSVL.

The V and J genes are TRBV9 and TRBJ1-1, with D perhaps matching TRBD1 (6 bases). There are 13 residues in the CDR3. V was cut by 3 bases and J by 6 bases, with 12 bases left in between. Looked up from germline, CDR1 is SGDLS and CDR2 is YYNGEE. In DNA form, the CDR3 reads TGTGCCAGCAGCGCCAACAGGGAGGCTGAAGCTTTCTTT. Encoded protein: CASSANREAEAFF.

The chain is built from TRBV4-1 and TRBJ2-7; 13 bases line up with TRBD2. The CDR3 has 17 residues. V lost 1 base to trimming and J lost 5 bases; unmatched junction nucleotides: 8. CDR1 is MGHRA and CDR2 is YSYEKL in the germline V gene. The CDR3 DNA is TGCGCCAGCAGCCAAGTGGGGACTAGCGGGACGGATGACGAGCAGTACTTC. It encodes CASSQVGTSGTDDEQYF.

The chain uses TRBV7-6 and TRBJ2-1; D gene uncertain. The germline V and J ends were trimmed by 6 bases and 2 bases, with 8 bases remaining between them. Germline loops: CDR1 SGHVS, CDR2 FNYEAQ. The CDR3 length is 13 residues. CDR3 bases: TGTGCCAGCAGAAAGGCTCCCTACAATGAGCAGTTCTTC. Its translation: CASRKAPYNEQFF.

This chain joins TRBV5-1 and TRBJ2-1; D is possibly TRBD1 or TRBD2 (5 bases each). This CDR3 comprises 14 residues. Trimming removed 7 bases at V and 6 bases at J, with 17 bases between. Germline lookup yields CDR1 SGHRS and CDR2 YFSETQ. The CDR3 here is CASGSGTRSNEQFF. CDR3 in DNA: TGCGCCAGCGGGTCCGGGACCAGGAGCAATGAGCAGTTCTTC.

The chain employs TRBV7-6 and TRBJ1-1; D is possibly TRBD1 (5 bases). Germline-derived CDR1 and CDR2 are SGHVS and FNYEAQ. The CDR3 covers 14 residues. Trimming pared 5 bases from V and 5 bases from J, leaving 15 bases between. This CDR3 reads CASSLLGEGTEAFF. The CDR3 DNA reads TGTGCCAGCAGCCTTCTAGGGGAGGGAACTGAAGCTTTCTTT.

This chain uses TRBV6-5 with TRBJ2-7; D remains ambiguous. The CDR3 extends over 14 amino acids. The V gene lost 7 bases and the J gene lost 3 bases, with 16 bases spanning the gap. CDR1 and CDR2 (germline): MNHEY, SVGAGI. The CDR3 DNA follows: TGTGCCAGCAACCCACCAGCGTCCAGCTACGAGCAGTACTTC. It is translated as CASNPPASSYEQYF.

The chain recombines TRBV5-4 with TRBJ2-7, with D unresolved. Trimming took off 2 bases at V and 2 bases at J, with 14 bases between the two ends. This CDR3 is 15 amino acids long. Germline V CDR1 and CDR2: SGHNT, YYREEE (reference sequence). The DNA for the CDR3 is TGTGCCAGCAGCTTCACTGGGTACCAAACCTACGAGCAGTACTTC. As protein: CASSFTGYQTYEQYF.

This chain links TRBV25-1 with TRBJ1-1; D is ambiguous. Trimming shortened V by 3 bases and J by 2 bases, and 7 bases separated the two germline ends. The CDR3 contains 13 residues. Germline lookup yields CDR1 MGHDK and CDR2 SYGVNS. CDR3 loop: CASSDIVNTEAFF. The CDR3 bases are TGTGCCAGCAGTGACATAGTCAACACTGAAGCTTTCTTT.

The gene calls are TRBV6-5 and TRBJ2-1; D gene unclear. The CDR3 covers 12 residues. The V gene lost 2 bases and the J gene lost 5 bases, with 4 bases spanning the gap. The germline gives CDR1 MNHEY, CDR2 SVGAGI. The CDR3 region has the DNA TGTGCCAGCAGTTACGGGGACAATGAGCAGTTCTTC. Its translation is CASSYGDNEQFF.

CDR3 coding DNA: TGTGCCAGCAGCTTTGGAGGGGGCGGAAACAATGAGCAGTTCTTC. Protein: CASSFGGGGNNEQFF. The chain uses TRBV13 and TRBJ2-1; D possibly corresponds to TRBD1 (7 bases). Germline V CDR1 and CDR2: PRHDT, FYEKMQ (reference sequence). The V end was cut by 3 bases, the J end by 5 bases, with 14 bases between. The CDR3 covers 15 residues.

This clone is a singleton in its sample. This chain links TRBV12-2 with TRBJ2-3; TRBD2, the table's D call, was not compared with the DNA. TRBV12-2 is designated a pseudogene. The CDR3 is 20 residues long. The CDR3 sequence is CASRLAHGLAGDRSTDTQYF. CDR3 nucleotides: TGTGCAAGTCGCTTAGCGCATGGACTAGCGGGAGATAGGAGCACAGATACGCAGTATTTT.

The chain combines TRBV7-9 with TRBJ2-5; D gene unclear. The CDR3 is made up of 16 amino acids. Germline assignment: CDR1 SEHNR and CDR2 FQNEAQ (reference sequence). Trimming removed 4 bases at V and 4 bases at J, with 19 bases between. The DNA of the CDR3 is TGTGCCAGCAGCTCCACCGTAGGTAGAGACGGAGAGACCCAGTACTTC. It is translated as CASSSTVGRDGETQYF. The full variable domain, rest sourced from reference TRBV7-9 and TRBJ2-5, is DTGVSQNPRHKITKRGQNVTFRCDPISEHNRLYWYRQTLGQGPEFLTYFQNEAQLEKSRLLSDRFSAERPKGSFSTLEIQRTEQGDSAMYLCASSSTVGRDGETQYFGPGTRLLVL.

The rearrangement joins TRBV19 to TRBJ1-1; 8 bases agree with TRBD1. Germline CDR1 LNHDA, CDR2 SQIVND (reference sequence). CDR3 length equals 13 residues. With V trimmed by 7 bases and J by 1 base, 2 bases remained unmatched. CDR3 amino acids: CASIGTGNTEAFF. For the CDR3, the DNA is TGTGCCAGTATTGGGACAGGGAACACTGAAGCTTTCTTT. Complete variable domain (other parts from reference TRBV19 and TRBJ1-1): DGGITQSPKYLFRKEGQNVTLSCEQNLNHDAMYWYRQDPGQGLRLIYYSQIVNDFQKGDIAEGYSVSREKKESFPLTVTSAQKNPTAFYLCASIGTGNTEAFFGQGTRLTVV.

The chain links TRBV4-3 to TRBJ2-1; D is perhaps TRBD1 or TRBD2 (6 bases each). V lost 0 bases, J lost 3 bases, and 18 bases lay in between. CDR3 length: 18 amino acids. Germline CDR1 reads LGHNA; CDR2 reads YSLEER. DNA for the CDR3: TGCGCCAGCAGCCAAGATCCCCCTACGGGGGCCCTCTACAATGAGCAGTTCTTC. Its translation is CASSQDPPTGALYNEQFF.

The chain employs TRBV7-8 and TRBJ1-1; D may be TRBD1 (5 bases). Germline V lookup: CDR1 SGHVS, CDR2 FQNEAQ. V was clipped by 1 base and J by 1 base, with 7 bases between them. This CDR3 comprises 14 residues. The CDR3 is CASSLETGNTEAFF. In DNA, the CDR3 is TGTGCCAGCAGCTTAGAAACAGGGAACACTGAAGCTTTCTTT.

V is TRBV9 and J is TRBJ1-1; 9 positions agree with TRBD1. Trimming cost V 4 bases and J 3 bases; bases outside gene matches: 4. Germline V gene sequence: CDR1 SGDLS, CDR2 YYNGEE. The CDR3 has 14 residues. In DNA, the CDR3 is TGTGCCAGCAGCTCCTGGACAGGGGACACTGAAGCTTTCTTT. Its protein product is CASSSWTGDTEAFF.

This rearrangement joins TRBV7-9 to TRBJ2-3, with 12 nucleotides matching TRBD2. Trimming took 7 bases from V and 4 from J; bases not matched to a gene: 9. CDR1 and CDR2 from the germline V gene are SEHNR and FQNEAQ (reference sequence). The CDR3 sequence is 16 residues long. The CDR3 sequence: CASIRTSGDPADTQYF. The CDR3 DNA reads TGTGCCAGCATCCGGACTAGCGGGGACCCAGCAGATACGCAGTATTTT.

CDR3 in amino acids: CASSYEGETDTQYF. In nucleotides, the CDR3 is TGTGCCAGCAGCTACGAAGGGGAGACAGATACGCAGTATTTT. The chain couples TRBV9 to TRBJ2-3, with D perhaps matching TRBD1 or TRBD2 (5 bases each). Trimming removed 4 bases from V and 3 bases from J, with 12 bases in between. CDR3 length: 14 residues. CDR1 is SGDLS and CDR2 is YYNGEE in the germline V gene.

The count of this clone is one. The J gene is TRBJ2-7, the V gene TRBV27; 9 bases map to TRBD1. Germline V gene lookup returns CDR1 MNHEY and CDR2 SMNVEV (reference sequence). The CDR3 spans 15 residues. The trim removed 4 bases at V and 3 bases at J, leaving 7 bases unmatched. Here the CDR3 DNA reads TGTGCCAGCAGTTCAACCGGGACAGGGAACTACGAGCAGTACTTC. Its protein product is CASSSTGTGNYEQYF.

This clone has just a few counts. CDR3 sequence (DNA): TGTGCCAGTAGTATAAACAGGGATGGGCGGACTGAAGCTTTCTTT. As protein: CASSINRDGRTEAFF. This chain uses TRBV19 with TRBJ1-1, with D possibly being TRBD1 (6 bases). This CDR3 region has 15 residues. V was pared by 2 bases and J by 5 bases, with 15 bases between. CDR1 is LNHDA and CDR2 is SQIVND in the germline V gene (reference sequence).

This chain links TRBV7-9 with TRBJ2-3; tentatively, D is TRBD1 (6 bases). CDR3 length equals 15 residues. Trimming shortened V by 8 bases and J by 5 bases, and 20 bases separated the two germline ends. Germline-derived CDR1 and CDR2 are SEHNR and FQNEAQ (reference sequence). CDR3 nucleotide sequence: TGTGCCAGCGGGGGCTTTAACGATCTGCTAGATACGCAGTATTTT. As protein: CASGGFNDLLDTQYF.

The rearrangement uses TRBV7-9 and TRBJ2-1, with TRBD2 identical over 8 bases. This CDR3 is 16 amino acids long. Trimming cost V 5 bases and J 4 bases; bases outside gene matches: 10. Germline V gene lookup returns CDR1 SEHNR and CDR2 FQNEAQ (reference sequence). The CDR3 DNA is TGTGCCAGCAGCCTCGGGGCGGGAGGATCGTACAATGAGCAGTTCTTC. Its translation: CASSLGAGGSYNEQFF.

The CDR3 spells CASSQGLGANYGYTF. As DNA, the CDR3 is TGTGCCAGCAGCCAAGGTTTAGGGGCTAACTATGGCTACACCTTC. V and J are TRBV4-2 and TRBJ1-2, with D tentatively TRBD1 (5 bases). Trimming cost V 1 base and J 0 bases, with 9 bases left between them. The CDR3 is 15 residues long. CDR1 is LGHNA and CDR2 is YNFKEQ in the germline V gene.

V is TRBV13 and J is TRBJ2-1; TRBD1 matches at 8 bases. V lost 3 bases, J lost 4 bases, and 8 bases stayed unmatched. The CDR3 is made up of 16 amino acids. The germline CDR1 and CDR2 sequences are PRHDT and FYEKMQ (reference sequence). The CDR3 sequence: CASSFLGGQVYNEQFF. CDR3 in DNA: TGTGCCAGCAGCTTCCTAGGGGGACAGGTATACAATGAGCAGTTCTTC.

This clone appeared once. The chain is built from TRBV19 and TRBJ1-5, with TRBD1 as a possible D gene (6 bases). The CDR3 contains 17 residues. V dropped 3 bases and J dropped 4 bases, with 19 bases sitting between them. Germline assignment: CDR1 LNHDA and CDR2 SQIVND (reference sequence). The CDR3 loop is CASSILEHGQPNQPQHF. Written as DNA, the CDR3 is TGTGCCAGTAGTATCCTGGAGCACGGACAGCCTAATCAGCCCCAGCATTTT.

The chain couples TRBV11-1 to TRBJ1-1; no clear D. V was shortened by 3 bases and J by 4 bases, with 6 bases between the two germline ends. The CDR3 has 12 amino acids. CDR1 is SGHAT, CDR2 FQDESV, per germline (reference sequence). The CDR3 bases are TGTGCCAGCAGCTTGTTGGGCACTGAAGCTTTCTTT. It encodes CASSLLGTEAFF.

The V and J genes are TRBV5-6 and TRBJ2-1, with D unresolved. The CDR3 extends over 12 amino acids. The germline V gene has CDR1 SGHDT and CDR2 YYEEEE. The germline V and J ends were trimmed by 2 bases and 4 bases, with 4 bases remaining between them. CDR3: CASSFEYNEQFF. CDR3 nucleotides: TGTGCCAGCAGCTTTGAGTACAATGAGCAGTTCTTC.

The J gene is TRBJ2-3, the V gene TRBV6-6; 12 nucleotides agree with TRBD2. This CDR3 has 15 residues. The V and J ends lost 6 bases and 1 base, in that order; junction bases with no gene match: 2. The V gene's germline CDR1 is MNHNY and CDR2 SVGAGI (reference sequence). In DNA, the CDR3 is TGTGCCAGCAGGCGACTAGCGGGAGGCACAGATACGCAGTATTTT. It specifies CASRRLAGGTDTQYF.